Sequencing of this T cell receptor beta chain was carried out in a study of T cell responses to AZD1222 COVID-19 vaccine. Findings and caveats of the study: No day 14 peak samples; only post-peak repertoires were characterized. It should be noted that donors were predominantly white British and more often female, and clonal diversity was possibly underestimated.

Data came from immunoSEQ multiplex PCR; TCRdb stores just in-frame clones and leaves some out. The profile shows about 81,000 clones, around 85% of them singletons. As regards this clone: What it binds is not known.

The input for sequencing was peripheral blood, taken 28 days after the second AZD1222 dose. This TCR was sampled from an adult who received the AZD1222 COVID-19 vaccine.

The CDR3 DNA reads TGTGCCTCTGGGCCGATGAACACTGAAGCTTTCTTT. Translation gives CASGPMNTEAFF. J is TRBJ1-1 and V is TRBV12-3 or TRBV12-4; no clear D. The CDR3 runs 12 residues. V gave up 11 bases and J gave up 0 bases, with 10 bases separating them.